Listed here are 10 T cell receptor beta chains from one sample, sequenced in a study of glioma-infiltrating T cells after dendritic cell vaccination. Profiled with immunoSEQ multiplex PCR; TCRdb holds only in-frame clones, not every one. The sample includes approximately 99,000 clones, about 85% seen only once; the top ten take 5% to 7%. The time point here: after dendritic cell vaccination, including at tumor progression/relapse. The sequencing used blood, collected after dendritic cell vaccination. Receptors originate from a human donor with glioblastoma.

The chain uses TRBV5-1 and TRBJ1-2, with unresolved D. Looked up from germline, CDR1 is SGHRS and CDR2 is YFSETQ. This CDR3 has 12 residues. V lost 0 bases and J 6 bases, leaving 6 bases between the germline ends. The CDR3 region has the DNA TGCGCCAGCAGCTTGGCGGAGGATGGCTACACCTTC. Protein product: CASSLAEDGYTF.

The chain joins TRBV5-1 to TRBJ2-1, with 9 bases fitting TRBD2. The CDR3 has 16 amino acids. Germline V gene data show CDR1 as SGHRS and CDR2 as YFSETQ. Trimming removed 4 bases from V and 5 bases from J; junction bases left unmatched: 10. The CDR3, as DNA: TGCGCCAGCAGCCTATTAGCGGGAGTGACCGACAATGAGCAGTTCTTC. Its translation: CASSLLAGVTDNEQFF.

The CDR3 bases are TGTGCCAGCACCCTATTTGTGAGTGAGCAGTTCTTC. Translating gives CASTLFVSEQFF. The chain couples TRBV7-2 to TRBJ2-1; no reliable D call. Germline V gene sequence: CDR1 SGHTA, CDR2 FQGNSA. This CDR3 is built from 12 residues. V was pared by 7 bases and J by 9 bases, with 13 bases between.

The V call is TRBV4-2, the J call TRBJ1-1; 10 bases map to TRBD1. Germline assignment: CDR1 LGHNA and CDR2 YNFKEQ. This CDR3 has 15 residues. J gave up 4 bases and V 5 bases, and 7 bases lay outside the gene matches. The CDR3 loop reads CASSDDRGRGTEAFF. The CDR3 DNA reads as TGTGCCAGCAGCGATGACAGGGGGCGGGGCACTGAAGCTTTCTTT.

This clone showed up just once. The chain uses TRBV19 and TRBJ2-4; 12 bases are a match to TRBD2. CDR1 LNHDA and CDR2 SQIVND come from the germline V gene (reference sequence). CDR3 size: 15 residues. J gave up 5 bases and V 6 bases, and 5 bases lay outside the gene matches. The CDR3 region is CASSLSSGRENIQYF. Here the CDR3 DNA reads TGTGCCAGTAGCCTTTCTAGCGGGAGGGAAAACATTCAGTACTTC.

This clone was recorded once. The chain combines TRBV7-3 with TRBJ2-1; maybe TRBD1 (6 bases). There are 16 residues in the CDR3. The germline CDR1 and CDR2 sequences are SGHTA and FQGTGA. V shed 5 bases and J shed 0 bases, with 14 bases lying between them. The CDR3 nucleotides read TGTGCCAGCAGCCGTGGGGGCAGGGGCTCCTACAATGAGCAGTTCTTC. Translating gives CASSRGGRGSYNEQFF.

This clone turned up a few times. The chain uses TRBV5-1 and TRBJ2-2, with 8 bases fitting TRBD2. The CDR3 is 15 amino acids. CDR1 is SGHRS and CDR2 is YFSETQ in the germline V gene. Trimming removed 0 bases from V and 3 bases from J; junction bases left unmatched: 1. CDR3 amino acids: CASSLGLAYTGELFF. The CDR3 DNA follows: TGCGCCAGCAGCTTGGGACTAGCGTACACCGGGGAGCTGTTTTTT.

This sequence joins TRBV11-2 and TRBJ2-3; TRBD1 matches 8 bases. Germline trimming cut 1 base from V and 2 bases from J; bases unmatched to any gene: 5. The germline V gene encodes CDR1 SGHAT and CDR2 FQNNGV. CDR3 size: 16 residues. CDR3 bases: TGTGCCAGCAGCTTAGCAAGGGACAGGTACACAGATACGCAGTATTTT. This codes for CASSLARDRYTDTQYF. The full variable domain, with the rest looked up from reference TRBV11-2 and TRBJ2-3, is EAGVAQSPRYKIIEKRQSVAFWCNPISGHATLYWYQQILGQGPKLLIQFQNNGVVDDSQLPKDRFSAERLKGVDSTLKIQPAKLEDSAVYLCASSLARDRYTDTQYFGPGTRLTVL.

This clone has only one observation. The J gene is TRBJ2-5, the V gene TRBV18, with 8 nucleotides matching TRBD1. The V gene's germline CDR1 is KGHSH and CDR2 LQKENI. This CDR3 is built from 13 residues. V lost 5 bases to trimming and J lost 5 bases; unmatched junction nucleotides: 4. As DNA, the CDR3 is TGTGCCAGCTCAGACCGACAGGGGGAGACCCAGTACTTC. Encoded protein: CASSDRQGETQYF. Full variable domain (remainder filled in from reference TRBV18 and TRBJ2-5): NAGVMQNPRHLVRRRGQEARLRCSPMKGHSHVYWYRQLPEEGLKFMVYLQKENIIDESGMPKERFSAEFPKEGPSILRIQQVVRGDSAAYFCASSDRQGETQYFGPGTRLLVL.

The chain links TRBV6-5 to TRBJ2-2; the D gene is possibly TRBD1 (5 bases). The CDR3 is made up of 16 amino acids. The V end lost 0 bases, the J end lost 6 bases, and 14 bases lay between the germline ends. CDR1 is MNHEY and CDR2 is SVGAGI in the germline V gene. Here the CDR3 reads CASSYSGQGWAGELFF. The CDR3 DNA reads as TGTGCCAGCAGTTACTCGGGCCAGGGCTGGGCCGGGGAGCTGTTTTTT.